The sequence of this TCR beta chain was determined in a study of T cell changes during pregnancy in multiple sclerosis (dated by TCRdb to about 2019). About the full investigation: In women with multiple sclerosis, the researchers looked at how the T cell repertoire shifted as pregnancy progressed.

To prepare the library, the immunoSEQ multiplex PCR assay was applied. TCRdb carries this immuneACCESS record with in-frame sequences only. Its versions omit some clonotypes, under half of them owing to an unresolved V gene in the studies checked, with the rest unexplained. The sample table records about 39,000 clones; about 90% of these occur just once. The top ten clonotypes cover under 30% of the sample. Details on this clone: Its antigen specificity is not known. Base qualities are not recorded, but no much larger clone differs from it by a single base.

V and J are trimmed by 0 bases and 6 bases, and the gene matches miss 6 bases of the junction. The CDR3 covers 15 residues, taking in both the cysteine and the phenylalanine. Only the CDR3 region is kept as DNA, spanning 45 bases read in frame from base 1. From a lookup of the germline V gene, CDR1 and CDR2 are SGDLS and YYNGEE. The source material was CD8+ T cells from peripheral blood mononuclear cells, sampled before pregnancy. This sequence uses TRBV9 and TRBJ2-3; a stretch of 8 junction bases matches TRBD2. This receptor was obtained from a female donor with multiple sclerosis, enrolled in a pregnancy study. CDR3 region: CASSVGGTSADTQYF. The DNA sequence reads TGTGCCAGCAGCGTAGGGGGGACTAGTGCGGATACGCAGTATTTT.